This T cell receptor (beta chain) was documented in a study of blood T cell repertoires in COVID-19. Across the whole study: Specimens from acute and convalescent COVID-19 originated in the United States, Italy and Spain. Sources were T cells, B-cell-depleted T cells, or PBMCs; the material itself was cDNA or gDNA.

In germline, CDR1 is SGDLS, CDR2 YYNGEE. V lost 0 bases and J lost 5; bases outside the gene matches: 6. The CDR3 consists of 18 residues. As processed by the authors: Researchers report that nucleated cell counts were estimated from reference gene primer amplification. Only in-frame clones appear in the TCRdb table, and some are missing; sequencing was by immunoSEQ multiplex PCR. That table supplies the V and J calls and clone size; D and trimming were determined from the DNA. The sample lists tens of thousands of clones; approximately 93% were seen once. Sequencing used peripheral blood. The chain recombines TRBV9 with TRBJ2-3; TRBD2 aligns across 16 bases. The TCR was taken from a man between 65 and 79 years old with active COVID-19. The CDR3 sequence: CASSVVPGLAGGQDTQYF. CDR3 sequence (DNA): TGTGCCAGCAGCGTAGTCCCGGGACTAGCGGGGGGGCAAGATACGCAGTATTTT.